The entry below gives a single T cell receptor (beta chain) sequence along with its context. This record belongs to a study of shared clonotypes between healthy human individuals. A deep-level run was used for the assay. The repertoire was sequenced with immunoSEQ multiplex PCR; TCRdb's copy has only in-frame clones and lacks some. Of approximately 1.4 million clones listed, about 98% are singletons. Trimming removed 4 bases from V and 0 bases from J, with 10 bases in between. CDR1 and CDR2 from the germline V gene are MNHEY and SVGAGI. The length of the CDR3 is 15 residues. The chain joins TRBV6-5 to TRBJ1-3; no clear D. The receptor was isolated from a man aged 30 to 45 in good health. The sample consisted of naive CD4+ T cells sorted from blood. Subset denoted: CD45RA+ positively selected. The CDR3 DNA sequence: TGTGCCAGCAGTTCCGGGCCTCGCTCTGGAAACACCATATATTTT. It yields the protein CASSSGPRSGNTIYF.